This T cell receptor beta chain was found in a study of T-cell reconstitution after alpha-beta-depleted transplantation in children. V was cut by 3 bases and J by 15 bases, with 12 bases left in between. Germline values: CDR1 LNHDA, CDR2 SQIVND (reference sequence). This CDR3 region has 11 residues. Construction of the TCRbeta library involved unique molecular identifiers. TCRdb re-derived calls from the PCR reads in MiXCR, one entry per CDR3 protein. This sample carries hundreds of thousands of distinct CDR3 sequences, about 12% of them seen once, and the ten largest clones take 0.79%. The study, taken as a whole, reports: Reportedly, only several hundred clones from non-depleted graft cells drove alpha-beta T-cell counts at about two months.

This clonotype was observed a handful of times. Its antigen remains unidentified. The sample was PBMCs, taken before TCRalphabeta/CD19-depleted stem cell transplant. This chain joins TRBV19 and TRBJ2-1; D not resolved. This clonotype was obtained from a girl aged 2 to 9 with congenital amegakaryocytic thrombocytopenia, due to receive a stem cell transplant. The CDR3 region is CASSMGLDLFF. DNA of the CDR3: TGTGCCAGTAGTATGGGTTTGGATCTGTTCTTC.